The 20 T cell receptor beta chains in this list originate from one sample, sequenced in a study of cytomegalovirus exposure and HLA in healthy donors (TCRdb year 2017). The library was generated by the immunoSEQ multiplex PCR assay. For the multiplex PCR, a mixture combining 60 forward primers for TCR Vbeta segments and 13 reverse primers for TCR Jbeta segments was used. TCRdb's version of the immuneACCESS table is confined to in-frame rearrangements and falls short of the full clone set. An unresolved V gene accounts for under half of the shortfall where checked; the remainder is of unknown origin. This sample holds around 130,000 clones; less than 80% were observed only once. Jointly, the top ten make up around 7% of the sample. Input material: PBMCs. These receptors were taken from a man aged 35 to 55 in good health and CMV-seropositive.

This sequence joins TRBV5-1 and TRBJ2-6, with D perhaps matching TRBD2 (6 bases). The germline gives CDR1 SGHRS, CDR2 YFSETQ. The CDR3 runs to 19 residues. Trimming removed 0 bases at V and 1 base at J, with 17 bases between. Here the CDR3 reads CASSLEPPGGYSGANVLTF. As DNA, the CDR3 is TGCGCCAGCAGCTTGGAACCCCCTGGGGGGTATTCTGGGGCCAACGTCCTGACTTTC.

This rearrangement joins TRBV25-1 to TRBJ1-2, with D perhaps matching TRBD1 (5 bases). This CDR3 spans 16 amino acids. CDR1 is MGHDK and CDR2 is SYGVNS in the germline V gene. The V end was cut by 2 bases, the J end by 5 bases, with 18 bases between. CDR3 DNA sequence: TGTGCCAGCAGTGAAATCGGGAGGGGCATTGGTTATGGCTACACCTTC. Its protein is CASSEIGRGIGYGYTF.

This clone was detected only a few times. The V gene is TRBV7-2, the J gene TRBJ1-6, with a tentative D call TRBD1 (5 bases). Looked up from germline, CDR1 is SGHTA and CDR2 is FQGNSA. This CDR3 contains 15 residues. V was trimmed by 4 bases and J by 3 bases, leaving 10 bases between them. The CDR3 protein is CASSSTGVYNSPLHF. CDR3 DNA: TGTGCCAGCAGCTCCACAGGTGTCTATAATTCACCCCTCCACTTT.

This chain links TRBV10-3 with TRBJ2-2; D is ambiguous. CDR1 and CDR2 (germline): ENHRY, SYGVKD. This CDR3 has 14 amino acids. V lost 6 bases to trimming and J lost 0 bases, with 8 bases between them. CDR3 protein: CAIRGDTNTGELFF. The CDR3 DNA follows: TGTGCCATCAGGGGTGACACGAACACCGGGGAGCTGTTTTTT.

The chain is built from TRBV5-1 and TRBJ1-2, with 9 bases lining up with TRBD1. Germline trimming cut 3 bases from V and 5 bases from J; bases unmatched to any gene: 5. Germline lookup yields CDR1 SGHRS and CDR2 YFSETQ. This CDR3 has 14 residues. The CDR3 DNA sequence: TGCGCCAGCAGCTCGGACAGGGGCGGTTATGGCTACACCTTC. Residues: CASSSDRGGYGYTF.

This rearrangement joins TRBV10-3 to TRBJ2-1, with D possibly matching TRBD1 (6 bases). Germline V CDR1 and CDR2: ENHRY, SYGVKD. This CDR3 is built from 16 residues. Trimming took off 3 bases at V and 4 bases at J, with 16 bases between the two ends. CDR3 nucleotide sequence: TGTGCCATCAGTGACCCAAGGGGGTTCGGGTACAATGAGCAGTTCTTC. It is translated as CAISDPRGFGYNEQFF.

The V and J genes are TRBV2 and TRBJ1-1, with TRBD1 identical over 7 bases. V trimming: 7 bases; J trimming: 8 bases; junction bases outside the gene matches: 7. This CDR3 has 12 residues. From germline, CDR1 is SNHLY and CDR2 FYNNEI. CDR3 sequence: CASTQQGPEAFF. CDR3 in DNA: TGTGCCAGCACCCAACAGGGGCCCGAAGCTTTCTTT.

The chain has TRBV29-1 and TRBJ2-1; D is possibly TRBD1 (5 bases). This CDR3 has 14 amino acids. Between the trimmed V and J ends, which lost 7 bases and 2 bases, there was a span of 15 bases. CDR1 is SQVTM and CDR2 is ANQGSEA in the germline V gene. CDR3 protein: CSALTLGPYNEQFF. The CDR3 region has the DNA TGCAGCGCCCTTACCCTGGGGCCCTACAATGAGCAGTTCTTC.

The V gene is TRBV5-1, the J gene TRBJ2-5, with a tentative D call TRBD1 (6 bases). Trimming took 4 bases from V and 1 from J, leaving 11 bases between them. In germline, CDR1 is SGHRS, CDR2 YFSETQ. The CDR3 totals 14 residues. The CDR3 nucleotides read TGCGCCAGCAGCCTGACGGACAGCCAAGAGACCCAGTACTTC. Its protein is CASSLTDSQETQYF.

V gene TRBV30 combines with J gene TRBJ2-5; D gene ambiguous. The germline CDR1 and CDR2 sequences are GTSNPN and SVGIG (reference sequence). CDR3 length: 12 residues. Trimming pared 2 bases from V and 5 bases from J, leaving 9 bases between. This CDR3 is CAWSTGEETQYF. Written as DNA, the CDR3 is TGTGCCTGGAGTACGGGTGAGGAGACCCAGTACTTC. Variable domain in full (rest from reference TRBV30 and TRBJ2-5): SQTIHQWPATLVQPVGSPLSLECTVEGTSNPNLYWYRQAAGRGLQLLFYSVGIGQISSEVPQNLSASRPQDRQFILSSKKLLLSDSGFYLCAWSTGEETQYFGPGTRLLVL.

About this clone itself: Sequence at one end of the junction differs from germline and may be a read error. The chain links TRBV9 to TRBJ2-7, with unresolved D. Germline CDR1 is SGDLS and CDR2 is YYNGEE. CDR3 length: 9 amino acids. CDR3 sequence (DNA): TGTGCCAGCAGCGCCTCTCTTAGCTTC. This encodes CASSASLSF.

V and J are TRBV29-1 and TRBJ2-7; 9 positions agree with TRBD1. The junction had 7 bases not matched to a gene; V was cut back by 7 bases and J by 3 bases. The CDR3 runs to 13 residues. Germline lookup yields CDR1 SQVTM and CDR2 ANQGSEA. The CDR3 DNA follows: TGCAGCGCTGGGACAGGGCCCATCTACGAGCAGTACTTC. Translating it yields CSAGTGPIYEQYF.

This chain joins TRBV28 and TRBJ1-3; no clear D. The CDR3 runs to 12 residues. Germline V CDR1 and CDR2: MDHEN, SYDVKM. V shed 8 bases and J shed 0 bases, with 5 bases lying between them. CDR3 protein: CASLNSGNTIYF. For the CDR3, the DNA is TGTGCCAGCCTAAACTCTGGAAACACCATATATTTT.

V usage is TRBV28 and J usage is TRBJ1-2, with 8 bases identical to TRBD1. Germline V CDR1 and CDR2: MDHEN, SYDVKM. J gave up 9 bases and V 4 bases, and 7 bases lay outside the gene matches. The CDR3 extends over 13 amino acids. The CDR3, as DNA: TGTGCCAGCAGTTCCGGACAGGGAGCAAGCTACACCTTC. Translation: CASSSGQGASYTF.

J is TRBJ2-2 and V is TRBV5-1; maybe TRBD2 (6 bases). V shed 0 bases and J shed 4 bases, with 10 bases lying between them. Germline CDR1 is SGHRS and CDR2 is YFSETQ. CDR3 size: 15 residues. For the CDR3, the DNA is TGCGCCAGCAGCTTGGTAAGGGGAGGCACCGGGGAGCTGTTTTTT. It specifies CASSLVRGGTGELFF.

CDR3 region: CASTLDRRNQPQHF. CDR3 coding DNA: TGTGCCAGTACCTTGGACAGACGGAATCAGCCCCAGCATTTT. The chain links TRBV19 to TRBJ1-5; perhaps TRBD1 as D (6 bases). This CDR3 region has 14 residues. Trimming stripped 7 bases from V and 4 bases from J, with 14 bases between. The germline gives CDR1 LNHDA, CDR2 SQIVND (reference sequence).

This chain uses TRBV2 with TRBJ2-3, with 8 bases that match TRBD2. CDR3 length: 16 amino acids. Germline assignment: CDR1 SNHLY and CDR2 FYNNEI. The trim removed 11 bases at V and 2 bases at J, leaving 15 bases unmatched. CDR3 nucleotide sequence: TGTGCCCTAGACACCCGAGCGGGGGATCACACAGATACGCAGTATTTT. This gives the protein CALDTRAGDHTDTQYF.

CDR3 sequence: CASSLGGTGGNEQFF. CDR3 nucleotide sequence: TGCGCCAGCAGCTTGGGAGGGACAGGGGGCAATGAGCAGTTCTTC. This chain joins TRBV5-1 and TRBJ2-1; 11 nucleotides agree with TRBD1. The J segment lost 6 bases and the V segment lost 0 bases, leaving 2 bases of the junction unmatched. Per the germline V gene, CDR1 is SGHRS and CDR2 is YFSETQ. The CDR3 has 15 residues.

This chain connects TRBV27 to TRBJ1-6; tentative D call: TRBD1 (6 bases). The CDR3 totals 15 residues. Between the trimmed V and J ends, which lost 4 bases and 7 bases, there was a span of 14 bases. In germline, CDR1 is MNHEY, CDR2 SMNVEV (reference sequence). CDR3 protein: CASSSYRDFNSPLHF. CDR3 in DNA: TGTGCCAGCAGTTCTTACAGGGATTTCAATTCACCCCTCCACTTT.

The chain links TRBV7-9 to TRBJ1-1; no firm D call. Germline V gene data show CDR1 as SEHNR and CDR2 as FQNEAQ (reference sequence). V was pared by 1 base and J by 0 bases, with 9 bases between. The CDR3 consists of 15 residues. Here the CDR3 reads CASSLGATLNTEAFF. The DNA for the CDR3 is TGTGCCAGCAGCTTAGGGGCTACATTGAACACTGAAGCTTTCTTT.